The 21 T cell receptor beta chains presented below share a single source sample, sequenced in a study of shared clonotypes between healthy human individuals. The protocol was immunoSEQ multiplex PCR, while the TCRdb copy is restricted to in-frame clones and leaves out a portion. Among approximately 710,000 clones listed, 80% to 95% were seen once. Sequenced input: memory CD8+ T cells from PBMCs. As for subset: CD45RO+ cells pooled with CCR7-negative TemRA cells. The receptors shown here come from a man between 18 and 29 years old in good health. Some clones in this sample may be carry-over from other donors' samples.

The rearrangement uses TRBV9 and TRBJ2-1; 8 bases are shared with TRBD2. The V gene's germline CDR1 is SGDLS and CDR2 YYNGEE. V lost 0 bases and J lost 9; bases outside the gene matches: 2. The CDR3 totals 13 residues. This CDR3 reads CASSVDSGVEQFF. The CDR3 DNA reads TGTGCCAGCAGCGTAGATAGCGGGGTTGAGCAGTTCTTC. Using reference TRBV9 and TRBJ2-1 for the parts outside the CDR3, the full variable domain is DSGVTQTPKHLITATGQRVTLRCSPRSGDLSVYWYQQSLDQGLQFLIQYYNGEERAKGNILERFSAQQFPDLHSELNLSSLELGDSALYFCASSVDSGVEQFFGPGTRLTVL.

The rearrangement links TRBV11-2 to TRBJ2-3; D could derive from TRBD1 or TRBD2 (5 bases each). Trimming left V 8 bases short and J 2 bases short, with 20 bases between. Germline CDR1 SGHAT, CDR2 FQNNGV. The CDR3 covers 16 residues. The CDR3 sequence is CASSTLGRVITDTQYF. As DNA, the CDR3 is TGTGCCAGCTCCACCTTGGGGCGGGTGATCACAGATACGCAGTATTTT.

The chain recombines TRBV29-1 with TRBJ2-5, with TRBD2 identical over 9 bases. J was trimmed by 4 bases and V by 4 bases; bases with no gene match: 10. From germline, CDR1 is SQVTM and CDR2 ANQGSEA. CDR3 length: 15 residues. The CDR3, as DNA: TGCAGCGTTGGCGGGACTAGCCTGTTTGGAGAGACCCAGTACTTC. Translating it yields CSVGGTSLFGETQYF.

The rearrangement uses TRBV5-6 and TRBJ2-7; no clear D. The CDR3 covers 15 residues. V was shortened by 6 bases and J by 2 bases, with 18 bases between the two germline ends. The germline V gene has CDR1 SGHDT and CDR2 YYEEEE. Written as DNA, the CDR3 is TGTGCCAGCACGTACGGCCTTCCATCCCCCTACGAGCAGTACTTC. It specifies CASTYGLPSPYEQYF. The whole variable domain, filled in from reference TRBV5-6 and TRBJ2-7, reads DAGVTQSPTHLIKTRGQQVTLRCSPKSGHDTVSWYQQALGQGPQFIFQYYEEEERQRGNFPDRFSGHQFPNYSSELNVNALLLGDSALYLCASTYGLPSPYEQYFGPGTRLTVT.

This clone was observed once. The chain is built from TRBV27 and TRBJ2-1, with D possibly matching TRBD2 (7 bases). Germline values: CDR1 MNHEY, CDR2 SMNVEV (reference sequence). Trimming took 6 bases from V and 8 from J, leaving 20 bases between them. The CDR3 is 15 residues long. DNA of the CDR3: TGTGCCAGCAGCTGGGGGGGGCAGGTTCTCGATGAGCAGTTCTTC. Translation gives CASSWGGQVLDEQFF.

The V gene is TRBV28, the J gene TRBJ1-1; 9 bases match TRBD1. Germline V gene sequence: CDR1 MDHEN, CDR2 SYDVKM. The CDR3 has 15 amino acids. V lost 6 bases and J lost 10; bases outside the gene matches: 15. CDR3 DNA sequence: TGTGCCAGCAGCGATATGGACAGGGGATGGAGCGGAGCTTTCTTT. This codes for CASSDMDRGWSGAFF. The variable domain in full, with the rest retrieved from reference TRBV28 and TRBJ1-1, is DVKVTQSSRYLVKRTGEKVFLECVQDMDHENMFWYRQDPGLGLRLIYFSYDVKMKEKGDIPEGYSVSREKKERFSLILESASTNQTSMYLCASSDMDRGWSGAFFGQGTRLTVV.

V and J are TRBV19 and TRBJ1-4; 8 bases match TRBD1. In germline, CDR1 is LNHDA, CDR2 SQIVND (reference sequence). The CDR3 sequence is 14 residues long. J gave up 4 bases and V 9 bases, and 7 bases lay outside the gene matches. The CDR3 DNA sequence: TGTGCCAGCCGCGCAGGGGGCCGTAATGAAAAACTGTTTTTT. This sequence encodes CASRAGGRNEKLFF. The full variable domain, with the rest looked up from reference TRBV19 and TRBJ1-4, is DGGITQSPKYLFRKEGQNVTLSCEQNLNHDAMYWYRQDPGQGLRLIYYSQIVNDFQKGDIAEGYSVSREKKESFPLTVTSAQKNPTAFYLCASRAGGRNEKLFFGSGTQLSVL.

V and J are TRBV28 and TRBJ1-5; TRBD1 matches 8 bases. The junction had 10 bases not matched to a gene; V was cut back by 6 bases and J by 6 bases. The germline V gene has CDR1 MDHEN and CDR2 SYDVKM. This CDR3 is 15 amino acids long. The CDR3 spells CASRTGAAQGQPQHF. For the CDR3, the DNA is TGTGCCAGCAGGACAGGGGCGGCACAGGGTCAGCCCCAGCATTTT. The full variable domain, completed using reference TRBV28 and TRBJ1-5, is DVKVTQSSRYLVKRTGEKVFLECVQDMDHENMFWYRQDPGLGLRLIYFSYDVKMKEKGDIPEGYSVSREKKERFSLILESASTNQTSMYLCASRTGAAQGQPQHFGDGTRLSIL.

The chain joins TRBV4-1 to TRBJ2-2; no firm D call. Germline V gene sequence: CDR1 MGHRA, CDR2 YSYEKL. V lost 4 bases and J lost 4, with 7 bases in between. This CDR3 spans 13 amino acids. The CDR3 bases are TGCGCCAGCAGCCTAGGAGCCACCGGGGAGCTGTTTTTT. Translated: CASSLGATGELFF.

This clone occurred once. The rearrangement uses TRBV12-5 and TRBJ2-2; 11 bases are shared with TRBD2. The V segment lost 2 bases and the J segment 7 bases; nucleotides outside the gene matches: 3. The CDR3 contains 15 residues. Germline CDR1 is LGHNT and CDR2 is FRNRAP. CDR3 in amino acids: CASGLTSGSVGELFF. CDR3 DNA sequence: TGTGCTAGTGGTTTGACTAGCGGGAGTGTCGGGGAGCTGTTTTTT.

The rearrangement joins TRBV4-1 to TRBJ2-7; D might be TRBD2 (7 bases). CDR1 is MGHRA, CDR2 YSYEKL, per germline. The CDR3 loop spans 13 amino acids. Trimming cost V 4 bases and J 6 bases, with 13 bases left between them. CDR3 protein: CASSLRGASEQYF. Here the CDR3 DNA reads TGCGCCAGCAGCCTCCGGGGGGCCTCCGAGCAGTACTTC.

The chain carries TRBV2 and TRBJ2-5, with no clear D. The CDR3 loop spans 14 amino acids. V lost 4 bases to trimming and J lost 11 bases, with 20 bases between them. The germline gives CDR1 SNHLY, CDR2 FYNNEI. The CDR3 loop reads CASSGITGSQEQYF. In DNA, the CDR3 is TGTGCCAGCAGTGGAATAACCGGATCTCAGGAGCAGTACTTC.

Points on this clone: In the same sample, other DNA sequences code for this CDR3. The J gene is TRBJ2-7, the V gene TRBV7-9; 9 positions match TRBD2. V shed 5 bases, J shed 6 bases, and the junction held 5 bases outside the gene matches. This CDR3 is 13 amino acids long. Germline V gene data show CDR1 as SEHNR and CDR2 as FQNEAQ (reference sequence). Here the CDR3 DNA reads TGTGCCAGCAGCCTGGGACTAGCAGGCGAGCAGTACTTC. Residues: CASSLGLAGEQYF.

The chain carries TRBV14 and TRBJ2-2; D unclear. Germline V gene sequence: CDR1 SGHDN, CDR2 FVKESK. The length of the CDR3 is 15 residues. Trimming removed 4 bases at V and 4 bases at J, with 13 bases between. In DNA, the CDR3 is TGTGCCAGCAGCCCCAGGAATTTCCCCACCGGGGAGCTGTTTTTT. It encodes CASSPRNFPTGELFF.

This chain connects TRBV19 to TRBJ1-2, with unresolved D. Germline V lookup: CDR1 LNHDA, CDR2 SQIVND (reference sequence). The CDR3 has 15 amino acids. Trimming removed 7 bases from V and 0 bases from J, with 15 bases in between. CDR3 residues: CASNPRNGANYGYTF. CDR3 sequence (DNA): TGTGCCAGTAACCCTCGCAACGGGGCTAACTATGGCTACACCTTC.

This chain joins TRBV28 and TRBJ2-1; D uncertain. The CDR3 has 13 amino acids. CDR1 and CDR2 from the germline V gene are MDHEN and SYDVKM. Trimming left V 1 base short and J 10 bases short, with 11 bases between. CDR3 in DNA: TGTGCCAGCAGTTTATCGCCAACGACCGAGCAGTTCTTC. This gives the protein CASSLSPTTEQFF.

The chain couples TRBV7-9 to TRBJ2-2; no clear D gene. Germline V gene lookup returns CDR1 SEHNR and CDR2 FQNEAQ (reference sequence). This CDR3 is 13 amino acids long. Trimming left V 5 bases short and J 5 bases short, with 9 bases between. CDR3 protein: CASSPSRTGELFF. CDR3 nucleotides: TGTGCCAGCAGCCCCAGTCGAACCGGGGAGCTGTTTTTT.

This clone was counted only a few times. V is TRBV27 and J is TRBJ2-7, with TRBD1 identical over 8 bases. Unmatched junction bases numbered 2, after V lost 4 bases and J lost 3 bases. The CDR3 consists of 13 residues. CDR1 MNHEY and CDR2 SMNVEV come from the germline V gene (reference sequence). The CDR3 bases are TGTGCCAGCAGTTCAGGGGGCTTCTACGAGCAGTACTTC. Residues: CASSSGGFYEQYF.

The chain uses TRBV7-9 and TRBJ2-7, with TRBD1 identical over 8 bases. CDR3 length: 14 residues. In germline, CDR1 is SEHNR, CDR2 FQNEAQ (reference sequence). J lost 0 bases, V lost 5 bases, and 3 bases had no gene match. The CDR3 sequence is CASSATGASYEQYF. The CDR3 region has the DNA TGTGCCAGCAGCGCGACAGGGGCCTCCTACGAGCAGTACTTC. Using reference TRBV7-9 and TRBJ2-7 for the parts outside the CDR3, the full variable domain is DTGVSQNPRHKITKRGQNVTFRCDPISEHNRLYWYRQTLGQGPEFLTYFQNEAQLEKSRLLSDRFSAERPKGSFSTLEIQRTEQGDSAMYLCASSATGASYEQYFGPGTRLTVT.

This chain connects TRBV5-1 to TRBJ2-1; 7 bases are shared with TRBD2. There are 14 residues in the CDR3. Germline V gene data show CDR1 as SGHRS and CDR2 as YFSETQ. The junction had 0 bases not matched to a gene; V was cut back by 0 bases and J by 3 bases. The CDR3 here is CASSLGTSYNEQFF. In DNA form, the CDR3 reads TGCGCCAGCAGCTTGGGGACTAGCTACAATGAGCAGTTCTTC.

The J gene is TRBJ2-7, the V gene TRBV28; 7 positions agree with TRBD1. Germline CDR1 reads MDHEN; CDR2 reads SYDVKM. V was pared by 6 bases and J by 6 bases, with 14 bases of the junction left unmatched. The CDR3 is 15 residues long. The CDR3 protein is CASSSTGTENGEQYF. The CDR3 DNA reads as TGTGCCAGCAGCTCTACCGGGACAGAGAATGGCGAGCAGTACTTC. Full variable domain (missing parts from reference TRBV28 and TRBJ2-7): DVKVTQSSRYLVKRTGEKVFLECVQDMDHENMFWYRQDPGLGLRLIYFSYDVKMKEKGDIPEGYSVSREKKERFSLILESASTNQTSMYLCASSSTGTENGEQYFGPGTRLTVT.